This T cell receptor beta chain came from a study of human T cells and chemical hapten exposure. Sample time point: pre-sensitization, week 0. Treatment given: therapeutic diphenylcyclopropenone sensitization with weekly scalp DPC. The V and J ends lost 6 bases and 3 bases, in that order; junction bases with no gene match: 11. The CDR3 runs 16 residues. CDR1 is MNHEY, CDR2 SMNVEV, per germline (reference sequence). One entry per CDR3 protein results from TCRdb running MiXCR on the RACE reads. The sample records under 100,000 distinct CDR3 sequences, around 7.9% being singletons. The material was whole blood, obtained in connection with sensitization to the hapten diphenylcyclopropenone (DPC). The origin of this receptor is a middle-aged man with alopecia areata. Some clones in this sample may be carry-over from other donors' samples. The chain combines TRBV27 with TRBJ2-3; TRBD1 matches 8 bases. The CDR3 sequence: CASRTGGRGPTDTQYF. The CDR3 coding sequence is TGTGCCAGCAGGACGGGTGGCAGGGGGCCAACAGATACGCAGTATTTT.